Below, one T cell receptor beta chain is given with its context. The sample is drawn from a study of blood T cell repertoires in COVID-19. Study information: Both acute and convalescent COVID-19 samples were obtained from the United States, Italy and Spain. The cDNA or gDNA used as material had been derived from T cells, B-cell-depleted T cells, or PBMCs.

CDR3 length: 12 residues. CDR1 and CDR2 from the germline V gene are SQVTM and ANQGSEA. V was clipped by 2 bases and J by 2 bases, with 6 bases between them. Original methodology: Reference gene primer amplification gave estimated nucleated cell counts. Generated by immunoSEQ multiplex PCR, the TCRdb table keeps only in-frame clones and is missing some. D and trimming were read from the DNA, whereas the V and J calls and clone size are those reported in that table. The sample shows about 80,000 clones, around three quarters of them seen only once. This receptor was identified in a man aged 50 to 60 with active or convalescent COVID-19. Sequences were obtained from peripheral blood. This chain uses TRBV29-1 with TRBJ2-5; D ambiguous. This CDR3 reads CSVETVQETQYF. Here the CDR3 DNA reads TGCAGCGTTGAAACAGTGCAAGAGACCCAGTACTTC.